Listed here are 24 T cell receptor beta chains from one sample, sequenced in a study of blood T cell repertoires in COVID-19. Data came from immunoSEQ multiplex PCR; TCRdb stores just in-frame clones and leaves some out. The sample consists of some 150,000 clones, around 80% of them appearing once. The sequenced sample was PBMCs or T cells enriched from blood (not recorded which). These receptors originate from a man aged 45-60 years who had recovered from COVID-19.

CDR3 nucleotides: TGCGCCAGCAGCTTGGGACAGTATAATTCACCCCTCCACTTT. Amino acids: CASSLGQYNSPLHF. The rearrangement links TRBV5-1 to TRBJ1-6; possible D gene TRBD1, 5 bases. The CDR3 is 14 residues long. V was shortened by 0 bases and J by 4 bases, with 5 bases between the two germline ends. CDR1 and CDR2 (germline): SGHRS, YFSETQ.

The CDR3 nucleotides read TGTGCCAGTACCAGGACAACCAACACTGAAGCTTTCTTT. Translating gives CASTRTTNTEAFF. The chain is built from TRBV19 and TRBJ1-1, with a possible D match to TRBD1 (5 bases). V lost 7 bases and J 2 bases, leaving 11 bases between the germline ends. Germline assignment: CDR1 LNHDA and CDR2 SQIVND (reference sequence). CDR3 size: 13 residues.

V is TRBV10-1 and J is TRBJ2-2; weak D call: TRBD1 (5 bases). The CDR3 consists of 17 residues. Germline V gives CDR1 WNHNN, CDR2 SYGVQD (reference sequence). V lost 6 bases, J lost 0 bases, and 17 bases lay in between. The CDR3 loop is CASRPDSRGANTGELFF. The CDR3 nucleotides read TGCGCCAGCAGACCCGACAGCCGAGGAGCGAACACCGGGGAGCTGTTTTTT.

There are a few counts of this clone. The chain links TRBV2 to TRBJ1-1; D might be TRBD1 (6 bases). Per germline, CDR1 SNHLY and CDR2 FYNNEI. CDR3 size: 14 residues. V was trimmed by 5 bases and J by 5 bases, leaving 15 bases between them. In DNA, the CDR3 is TGTGCCAGCAGTCAACAGGGAAGTATTACTGAAGCTTTCTTT. It specifies CASSQQGSITEAFF.

This clone came up a few times. V gene TRBV3-1 (or the pseudogene TRBV3-2) combines with J gene TRBJ2-1, with TRBD2 matching over 10 bases. There are 16 residues in the CDR3. Looked up from germline, CDR1 is LGHDT and CDR2 is YNNKEL (reference sequence). V was pared by 4 bases and J by 8 bases, with 11 bases of the junction left unmatched. The CDR3 is CASSLQGLARGDEQFF. The CDR3 DNA reads TGTGCCAGCAGCCTACAGGGACTAGCGAGGGGAGATGAGCAGTTCTTC.

The V gene is TRBV3-1 (or the pseudogene TRBV3-2), the J gene TRBJ2-3; TRBD2 matches 15 bases. This CDR3 comprises 17 residues. The V gene end was trimmed by 4 bases and the J gene end by 2 bases; junction bases not matched to a gene: 4. Germline V lookup: CDR1 LGHDT, CDR2 YNNKEL (reference sequence). DNA of the CDR3: TGTGCCAGCAGCCGCCGGACTAGCGGGGGGGTCACAGATACGCAGTATTTT. It yields the protein CASSRRTSGGVTDTQYF.

The chain has TRBV5-5 and TRBJ2-7; 11 bases agree with TRBD1. The CDR3 extends over 16 amino acids. The V and J ends lost 4 bases and 4 bases, in that order; junction bases with no gene match: 10. Germline CDR1 reads SGHKS; CDR2 reads YYEKEE (reference sequence). The CDR3 bases are TGTGCCAGCAGCCGCCTCGCCGGGACAGGGGGTTACGAGCAGTACTTC. Translation: CASSRLAGTGGYEQYF.

The chain couples TRBV6-1 to TRBJ1-1; 8 bases match TRBD1. Trimming took 0 bases from V and 1 from J; bases not matched to a gene: 4. Germline V lookup: CDR1 MNHNS, CDR2 SASEGT. This CDR3 has 16 amino acids. The chain's CDR3 is CASSEAAGTGNTEAFF. The CDR3 DNA sequence: TGTGCCAGCAGTGAAGCAGCTGGGACAGGGAACACTGAAGCTTTCTTT.

As for this clone: The junction differs from germline at one of its ends, possibly a read error. The CDR3 DNA follows: TGTGCCAGCACCCAAGGACAGGGAGAAGTCTATGGCTACACCTTC. This codes for CASTQGQGEVYGYTF. This chain links TRBV3-1 (or the pseudogene TRBV3-2) with TRBJ1-2, with TRBD1 identical over 8 bases. The germline V gene has CDR1 LGHDT and CDR2 YNNKEL (reference sequence). The CDR3 sequence is 15 residues long.

This chain connects TRBV6-5 to TRBJ1-2; TRBD1 aligns across 9 bases. CDR1 is MNHEY, CDR2 SVGAGI, per germline. Trimming at V came to 5 bases and at J to 1 base, leaving 5 bases not matched to a gene. The CDR3 covers 15 residues. CDR3 nucleotides: TGTGCCAGCAGTATGGACAGGGGCGTTAACTATGGCTACACCTTC. This translates into CASSMDRGVNYGYTF.

The chain uses TRBV6-5 and TRBJ2-7, with TRBD1 identical over 10 bases. The CDR3 has 15 residues. Trimming cost V 6 bases and J 3 bases; bases outside gene matches: 8. Germline V gives CDR1 MNHEY, CDR2 SVGAGI. Here the CDR3 DNA reads TGTGCCAGCAGACTTTCGGGACAGGGGATCTACGAGCAGTACTTC. Its protein product is CASRLSGQGIYEQYF.

This clone was counted a few times. The chain couples TRBV18 to TRBJ1-2, with 8 bases fitting TRBD1. Germline-derived CDR1 and CDR2 are KGHSH and LQKENI. This CDR3 is built from 15 residues. The ends lost 4 bases at V and 0 bases at J; junction bases unmatched: 4. The CDR3 bases are TGTGCCAGCTCACGAGCGGACAGGGCTAACTATGGCTACACCTTC. It translates to CASSRADRANYGYTF.

This clone was seen more than once but under ten times. This chain connects TRBV11-2 to TRBJ2-7; TRBD1 might be the D (6 bases). CDR3 length: 13 residues. The germline V gene encodes CDR1 SGHAT and CDR2 FQNNGV. Trimming removed 7 bases at V and 4 bases at J, with 14 bases between. CDR3 nucleotides: TGTGCCAGCACCAAACAACAGGGTTACGAGCAGTACTTC. The encoded protein is CASTKQQGYEQYF.

The chain links TRBV12-3 or TRBV12-4 to TRBJ2-7; possibly TRBD2 for D (5 bases). V was trimmed by 6 bases and J by 3 bases, leaving 9 bases between them. The CDR3 has 12 residues. The CDR3 coding sequence is TGTGCCAGCAGCGTTGGACTCTACGAGCAGTACTTC. Amino acids: CASSVGLYEQYF.

The chain links TRBV10-2 to TRBJ2-2; possible D gene TRBD2, 6 bases. Germline loops: CDR1 WSHSY, CDR2 SAAADI. This CDR3 contains 15 residues. The V gene lost 3 bases and the J gene lost 5 bases, with 13 bases spanning the gap. CDR3 protein: CASSETGLLTGELFF. DNA of the CDR3: TGCGCCAGCAGTGAAACAGGACTACTAACCGGGGAGCTGTTTTTT.

This sequence joins TRBV3-1 (or the pseudogene TRBV3-2) and TRBJ1-5; possibly TRBD1 for D (5 bases). The V gene lost 1 base and the J gene lost 11 bases, with 9 bases spanning the gap. Germline-derived CDR1 and CDR2 are LGHDT and YNNKEL (reference sequence). The CDR3 runs to 12 residues. Here the CDR3 DNA reads TGTGCCAGCAGCCAAGGTCCCAGGGCCCAGCATTTT. It codes for CASSQGPRAQHF.

The CDR3 is CASARDTTYEQYF. DNA for the CDR3: TGTGCCAGCGCTCGGGACACAACCTACGAGCAGTACTTC. This chain uses TRBV6-5 with TRBJ2-7; tentatively, D is TRBD1 (6 bases). Trimming removed 8 bases at V and 2 bases at J, with 13 bases between. CDR1 and CDR2 from the germline V gene are MNHEY and SVGAGI. The CDR3 consists of 13 residues.

This clone was counted a few times. This chain uses TRBV11-1 with TRBJ1-1, with D perhaps matching TRBD1 (5 bases). CDR3 length equals 15 residues. Germline V lookup: CDR1 SGHAT, CDR2 FQDESV (reference sequence). V was shortened by 4 bases and J by 4 bases, with 16 bases between the two germline ends. The CDR3 bases are TGTGCCAGCAGCTCCCTGGGGGGTGCGCGCACTGAAGCTTTCTTT. Its translation: CASSSLGGARTEAFF.

The rearrangement uses TRBV6-5 and TRBJ1-2; maybe TRBD1 (5 bases). The CDR3 covers 14 residues. V gave up 3 bases and J gave up 7 bases, with 15 bases separating them. Looked up from germline, CDR1 is MNHEY and CDR2 is SVGAGI. The CDR3 sequence is CASSYVGGAFGYTF. CDR3 in DNA: TGTGCCAGCAGTTATGTCGGCGGGGCATTTGGCTACACCTTC.

This rearrangement joins TRBV18 to TRBJ1-4, with 7 bases matching TRBD1. Germline CDR1 KGHSH, CDR2 LQKENI. This CDR3 has 15 residues. With 0 bases clipped from V and 8 bases from J, the junction kept 6 bases outside the gene matches. CDR3 region: CASSPPGTVWEKLFF. The CDR3 DNA is TGTGCCAGCTCACCACCTGGGACAGTGTGGGAAAAACTGTTTTTT. Complete variable domain (other parts from reference TRBV18 and TRBJ1-4): NAGVMQNPRHLVRRRGQEARLRCSPMKGHSHVYWYRQLPEEGLKFMVYLQKENIIDESGMPKERFSAEFPKEGPSILRIQQVVRGDSAAYFCASSPPGTVWEKLFFGSGTQLSVL.

The V call is TRBV7-2, the J call TRBJ2-3; D is uncertain. Between the trimmed V and J ends, which lost 5 bases and 2 bases, there was a span of 8 bases. The length of the CDR3 is 13 residues. In germline, CDR1 is SGHTA, CDR2 FQGNSA. This CDR3 reads CASSTTPTDTQYF. The DNA for the CDR3 is TGTGCCAGCAGCACTACCCCCACAGATACGCAGTATTTT.

The chain couples TRBV5-1 to TRBJ2-7; 7 bases map to TRBD1. The V gene's germline CDR1 is SGHRS and CDR2 YFSETQ. V lost 2 bases and J lost 5; bases outside the gene matches: 7. The CDR3 totals 14 residues. CDR3 sequence reads: CASSLGNRGHEQYF. For the CDR3, the DNA is TGCGCCAGCAGCTTAGGTAACAGGGGACACGAGCAGTACTTC.

V usage is TRBV3-1 (or the pseudogene TRBV3-2) and J usage is TRBJ2-1; no definite D call. The germline CDR1 and CDR2 sequences are LGHDT and YNNKEL (reference sequence). V lost 3 bases to trimming and J lost 10 bases, with 7 bases between them. CDR3 size: 11 residues. This CDR3 is CASSQQLEQFF. In DNA, the CDR3 is TGTGCCAGCAGCCAGCAACTAGAGCAGTTCTTC.

The rearrangement joins TRBV10-2 to TRBJ1-4; 7 bases map to TRBD1. V lost 6 bases, J lost 4 bases, and 8 bases stayed unmatched. CDR3 length: 15 amino acids. Germline V gene sequence: CDR1 WSHSY, CDR2 SAAADI. The CDR3: CASRPRTGLNEKLFF. CDR3 bases: TGCGCCAGCAGACCCCGGACAGGCCTTAATGAAAAACTGTTTTTT.